Presented here are 15 T cell receptor beta chains from one specimen sequenced in a study of graft-versus-host responses after intestinal transplantation. Both intraepithelial and lamina propria lymphocytes were released by processing graft tissue. The assay was immunoSEQ multiplex PCR, and TCRdb's table has in-frame clones only and misses some. The data contain 15,000 or so clones, around 67% of them singletons. The sample was ileum tissue, taken just under 700 days after intestinal transplantation. The receptors here all came from a human patient who received an intestinal transplant, so some T cells may come from the graft donor.

V is TRBV18 and J is TRBJ1-2; no definite D call. The germline gives CDR1 KGHSH, CDR2 LQKENI. V was cut by 4 bases and J by 1 base, with 4 bases left in between. The CDR3 consists of 12 residues. CDR3 DNA sequence: TGTGCCAGCTCACTCCTTAACTATGGCTACACCTTC. Amino acid sequence: CASSLLNYGYTF.

This clone was seen only once. The gene calls are TRBV7-9 and TRBJ1-3, with 7 positions matching TRBD1. V shed 1 base and J 3 bases; nucleotides not matched to a gene: 6. The CDR3 loop spans 16 amino acids. Germline V gene lookup returns CDR1 SEHNR and CDR2 FQNEAQ (reference sequence). CDR3 bases: TGTGCCAGCAGCTTAGAAGTTGCAGGGGGTGGAAACACCATATATTTT. Translated, it gives CASSLEVAGGGNTIYF.

The CDR3 region has the DNA TGCGCCAGCAGCTTGAGTGCAGCGGGGACCGGGGAGCTGTTTTTT. Protein product: CASSLSAAGTGELFF. The chain couples TRBV5-1 to TRBJ2-2; 7 bases map to TRBD2. V gave up 1 base and J gave up 5 bases; unmatched junction bases: 5. CDR3 length equals 15 residues. Germline CDR1 SGHRS, CDR2 YFSETQ.

The chain has TRBV6-4 and TRBJ2-1; the match to TRBD2 covers 11 bases. The CDR3 runs 14 residues. The germline gives CDR1 MRHNA, CDR2 SNTAGT. V shed 3 bases and J 7 bases; nucleotides not matched to a gene: 2. CDR3 nucleotides: TGTGCCAGCAGTGAGACTAGCGGGGTAAATGAGCAGTTCTTC. Translated, it gives CASSETSGVNEQFF.

The rearrangement uses TRBV30 and TRBJ1-6, with D unresolved. The V end was cut by 3 bases, the J end by 9 bases, with 15 bases between. Germline-derived CDR1 and CDR2 are GTSNPN and SVGIG (reference sequence). The CDR3 length is 14 residues. The CDR3 coding sequence is TGTGCCTGGAGCGAGCAGTTAGAGGTTTCACCCCTCCACTTT. Translating it yields CAWSEQLEVSPLHF.

The sample holds a few counts of this clone. The V gene is TRBV6-1, the J gene TRBJ2-6; D is possibly TRBD1 (6 bases). Germline CDR1 is MNHNS and CDR2 is SASEGT. The CDR3 covers 15 residues. Trimming removed 3 bases at V and 4 bases at J, with 10 bases between. The CDR3 nucleotides read TGTGCCAGCAGTGAGCAGGGGCCCGGGGCCAACGTCCTGACTTTC. Encoded protein: CASSEQGPGANVLTF.

This clone was seen more than once but under ten times. CDR3 bases: TGCGCCAGCGCCGGGCGGGGGGGTACGACAGATACGCAGTATTTT. This encodes CASAGRGGTTDTQYF. The chain recombines TRBV10-2 with TRBJ2-3; TRBD2 agrees at 9 bases. V trimming: 8 bases; J trimming: 3 bases; junction bases outside the gene matches: 9. The CDR3 consists of 15 residues. CDR1 and CDR2 from the germline V gene are WSHSY and SAAADI.

The V gene is TRBV7-9, the J gene TRBJ2-7; 7 nucleotides agree with TRBD2. Germline CDR1 reads SEHNR; CDR2 reads FQNEAQ (reference sequence). The ends lost 11 bases at V and 3 bases at J; junction bases unmatched: 10. The CDR3 totals 13 residues. CDR3 region: CALASGANYEQYF. The CDR3 nucleotides are TGTGCCCTGGCGAGCGGGGCTAACTACGAGCAGTACTTC.

The chain employs TRBV9 and TRBJ1-1; TRBD1 matches 12 bases. V lost 0 bases, J lost 5 bases, and 5 bases stayed unmatched. The CDR3 consists of 16 residues. The germline V gene has CDR1 SGDLS and CDR2 YYNGEE. The DNA for the CDR3 is TGTGCCAGCAGCGTAGCGGGACAGGGGGCTCGGACTGAAGCTTTCTTT. It codes for CASSVAGQGARTEAFF.

This clone was seen more than once but under ten times. The CDR3 region is CASSLGSGRTVEAFF. The CDR3 DNA reads TGTGCCAGCAGTCTAGGTTCGGGACGGACAGTCGAAGCTTTCTTT. V gene TRBV27 combines with J gene TRBJ1-1; tentative D call: TRBD1 (6 bases). The CDR3 consists of 15 residues. V dropped 5 bases and J dropped 8 bases, with 21 bases sitting between them. Looked up from germline, CDR1 is MNHEY and CDR2 is SMNVEV (reference sequence).

This clone is classed as medium-sized. The gene calls are TRBV10-3 and TRBJ2-1, with D perhaps TRBD1 (6 bases). CDR3 size: 14 residues. The V and J ends lost 6 bases and 1 base respectively, with 10 bases between them. Germline V CDR1 and CDR2: ENHRY, SYGVKD. The CDR3 region is CAIRITGSYNEQFF. The DNA of the CDR3 is TGTGCCATCAGAATTACAGGGTCCTACAATGAGCAGTTCTTC.

The rearrangement links TRBV11-3 to TRBJ2-7; 8 bases line up with TRBD2. CDR1 SGHNT and CDR2 YENEEA come from the germline V gene. This CDR3 is built from 15 residues. The J segment lost 3 bases and the V segment lost 5 bases, leaving 9 bases of the junction unmatched. In DNA form, the CDR3 reads TGTGCCAGCAGCCCGGTTGAGCGGGGGTTCTACGAGCAGTACTTC. Encoded protein: CASSPVERGFYEQYF.

The chain uses TRBV6-4 and TRBJ2-3; 7 nucleotides align to TRBD1. Germline V gene sequence: CDR1 MRHNA, CDR2 SNTAGT. The CDR3 consists of 15 residues. V lost 4 bases to trimming and J lost 0 bases; unmatched junction nucleotides: 4. CDR3: CASSASDRSTDTQYF. The CDR3 DNA reads as TGTGCCAGCAGTGCTTCGGACAGGAGCACAGATACGCAGTATTTT.

The chain recombines TRBV7-2 with TRBJ1-1; 9 bases match TRBD1. The CDR3 is made up of 15 amino acids. Germline V gives CDR1 SGHTA, CDR2 FQGNSA. V lost 1 base to trimming and J lost 7 bases; unmatched junction nucleotides: 7. Written as DNA, the CDR3 is TGTGCCAGCAGCTTAGGTGGACAGGGGAGGGTTGAAGCTTTCTTT. This encodes CASSLGGQGRVEAFF.

The J gene is TRBJ2-5, the V gene TRBV5-4; D not certain. Trimming cost V 0 bases and J 1 base, with 7 bases left between them. Germline lookup yields CDR1 SGHNT and CDR2 YYREEE (reference sequence). This CDR3 spans 14 amino acids. CDR3 coding DNA: TGTGCCAGCAGCTTGGGCGGAACCCAAGAGACCCAGTACTTC. This gives the protein CASSLGGTQETQYF.